This T cell receptor (beta chain) was documented in a study of T cells in Graves' hyperthyroidism and ophthalmopathy. Study outcomes and limitations: The majority of expanded thyroid clonotypes above 0.001 also appeared in blood.

A single count supports this clonotype. Its antigen is undetermined. Trimming cost V 8 bases and J 6 bases, with 13 bases left between them. CDR3 size: 13 residues. Germline assignment: CDR1 MGHDK and CDR2 SYGVNS. RNA transcripts were the template for amplifying TCR beta CDR3 regions. During a first-round RT-PCR of the TCR CDR3, the HTBI primer set was used. TCRdb analysed the multiplex PCR reads with MiXCR anew, one entry per CDR3 protein. In the table there are about 580,000 distinct CDR3 sequences, just over 45% of which are singletons. The diagnoses drew upon clinical symptoms, serum thyroxine and TRAb, thyroid ultrasound and orbital computed tomography.

The rearrangement links TRBV25-1 to TRBJ1-4; maybe TRBD1 (5 bases). The sample consisted of peripheral blood or thyroid tissue (not recorded which). The TCR sequence derives from a woman under 30 with Graves' hyperthyroidism. The DNA for the CDR3 is TGTGCCAGCTTAGTTGCCAGGGATGAAAAACTGTTTTTT. This sequence encodes CASLVARDEKLFF.